This T cell receptor (beta chain) appears in the sequencing data of a study of blood T cell repertoires in COVID-19. J gave up 8 bases and V 3 bases, and 5 bases lay outside the gene matches. In germline, CDR1 is SGDLS, CDR2 YYNGEE. The CDR3 covers 13 residues. Sequencing was performed with immunoSEQ multiplex PCR; in TCRdb, only in-frame clones are kept and a portion is missing. The sample records about 61,000 clones, about 80% being singletons. Sequenced input: peripheral blood. V usage is TRBV9 and J usage is TRBJ1-2, with 9 nucleotides matching TRBD1. The sequence derives from an elderly man with active or convalescent COVID-19. The CDR3 spells CASSARQGVGYTF. CDR3 in DNA: TGTGCCAGCAGCGCCCGACAGGGGGTCGGCTACACCTTC.